This T cell receptor beta chain is from a study of regulatory T cells in long-lasting Graves disease. The length of the CDR3 is 13 residues. Trimming took 5 bases from V and 5 from J; bases not matched to a gene: 5. Time point meaning: newly diagnosed GD, antithyroid drugs for less than 3 months. After RNA was extracted from PBMCs, the TCR library was made from it. iRepertoire HTBI primers and Arm-PCR of CDR3 regions built TCR beta libraries. Each CDR3 protein gets one entry after TCRdb re-called the multiplex PCR reads with MiXCR. The data contain approximately 470,000 distinct CDR3 sequences, around 16% of them singletons. These data were likewise used in another study, on T cells in Graves' hyperthyroidism and ophthalmopathy. This second study says: HTBI primers drove first-round RT-PCR of the TCR CDR3. Blood shared most expanded thyroid clonotypes above 0.001.

Sample: peripheral blood mononuclear cells (PBMCs), taken at new diagnosis, from a patient treated with antithyroid drugs. The TCR originated in a man aged 35-49 years with Graves disease. The chain uses TRBV12-3 or TRBV12-4 and TRBJ2-5; 7 bases agree with TRBD2. CDR3 sequence: CASSGGVLETQYF. CDR3 nucleotides: TGTGCCAGCAGTGGGGGGGTTTTGGAGACCCAGTACTTC.